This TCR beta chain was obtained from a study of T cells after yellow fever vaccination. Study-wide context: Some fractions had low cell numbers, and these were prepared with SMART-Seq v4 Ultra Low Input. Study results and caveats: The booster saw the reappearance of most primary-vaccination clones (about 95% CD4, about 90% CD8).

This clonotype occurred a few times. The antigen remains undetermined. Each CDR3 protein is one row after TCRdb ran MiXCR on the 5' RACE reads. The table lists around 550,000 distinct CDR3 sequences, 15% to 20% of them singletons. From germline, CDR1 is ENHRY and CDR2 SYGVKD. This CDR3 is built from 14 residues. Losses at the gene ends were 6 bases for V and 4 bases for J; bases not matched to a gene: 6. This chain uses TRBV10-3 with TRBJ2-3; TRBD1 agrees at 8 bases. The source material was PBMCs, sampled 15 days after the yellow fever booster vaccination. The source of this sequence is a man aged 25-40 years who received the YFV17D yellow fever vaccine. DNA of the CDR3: TGTGCCATCAGGAATGGACAGGGTGCAGATACGCAGTATTTT. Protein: CAIRNGQGADTQYF.